In its sample, the clone carrying this T cell receptor beta chain was seen many times. Unique molecular identifiers were attached to individual cDNA molecules. TCRdb re-called the 5' RACE reads through MiXCR, storing one row per CDR3 protein. The table has some 49,000 distinct CDR3 sequences, 7.5% to 9.5% seen once. This record comes from a study of early T cells in non-severe SARS-CoV-2 infection. In germline, CDR1 is SQVTM, CDR2 ANQGSEA. The CDR3 has 13 residues. Trimming stripped 8 bases from V and 5 bases from J, with 16 bases between. The sample taken for sequencing was whole blood. The rearrangement links TRBV29-1 to TRBJ2-1; maybe TRBD1 (5 bases). The clonotype was recovered from an adult who was a healthcare worker with PCR-confirmed SARS-CoV-2 infection or an uninfected control (not recorded which). The CDR3 DNA reads as TGCAGCCTCGCGCCCCAAGGGGACAATGAGCAGTTCTTC. Its protein product is CSLAPQGDNEQFF.